Below are 9 T cell receptor beta chains sequenced from a single sample in a study of blood T cell repertoires in COVID-19. The protocol was immunoSEQ multiplex PCR, while the TCRdb copy is restricted to in-frame clones and leaves out a portion. In the table there are under 45,000 clones, approximately 88% of which are singletons. Specimen: peripheral blood. These receptors were obtained from a human donor in a cohort sampled during active COVID-19.

The V and J genes are TRBV18 and TRBJ2-1, with 10 bases identical to TRBD2. The V gene end was trimmed by 5 bases and the J gene end by 0 bases; junction bases not matched to a gene: 4. This CDR3 comprises 16 residues. Germline lookup yields CDR1 KGHSH and CDR2 LQKENI. In DNA, the CDR3 is TGTGCCAGCTCAACCTCTAGCGGGAGCTCCTACAATGAGCAGTTCTTC. This codes for CASSTSSGSSYNEQFF.

V is TRBV6-5 and J is TRBJ1-1, with 7 nucleotides matching TRBD1. V dropped 6 bases and J dropped 0; count of bases not matched to a gene: 4. Germline loops: CDR1 MNHEY, CDR2 SVGAGI. The CDR3 is 14 residues long. CDR3 coding DNA: TGTGCCAGCAGGAGGGGGCCAGTGAACACTGAAGCTTTCTTT. Translating it yields CASRRGPVNTEAFF.

The rearrangement joins TRBV7-8 to TRBJ1-2, with 7 bases fitting TRBD1. CDR1 is SGHVS, CDR2 FQNEAQ, per germline. This CDR3 has 14 amino acids. J gave up 4 bases and V 5 bases, and 7 bases lay outside the gene matches. The CDR3 bases are TGTGCCAGCAGCACCGGGACAGCCATCTATGGCTACACCTTC. Its translation is CASSTGTAIYGYTF.

The genes are TRBV28 and TRBJ2-7, with D perhaps matching TRBD2 (6 bases). Trimming took off 4 bases at V and 4 bases at J, with 14 bases between the two ends. CDR1 is MDHEN and CDR2 is SYDVKM in the germline V gene. The CDR3 is made up of 14 amino acids. The CDR3 spells CASSSSDYLYEQYF. The CDR3 DNA sequence: TGTGCCAGCAGTTCTAGCGATTACCTATACGAGCAGTACTTC.

The rearrangement uses TRBV7-2 and TRBJ1-4; D is ambiguous. The germline CDR1 and CDR2 sequences are SGHTA and FQGNSA. The CDR3 extends over 15 amino acids. The V gene lost 10 bases and the J gene lost 0 bases, with 15 bases spanning the gap. The CDR3 region has the DNA TGTGCCACATCACCCAGGACTGCAACTAATGAAAAACTGTTTTTT. Protein sequence: CATSPRTATNEKLFF.

The chain employs TRBV28 and TRBJ2-7; the match to TRBD2 covers 7 bases. V lost 5 bases to trimming and J lost 2 bases; unmatched junction nucleotides: 12. The CDR3 totals 16 residues. Looked up from germline, CDR1 is MDHEN and CDR2 is SYDVKM. This CDR3 reads CASSLFGGRIPYEQYF. In DNA, the CDR3 is TGTGCCAGCAGTCTCTTTGGCGGGAGAATCCCCTACGAGCAGTACTTC.

The chain joins TRBV7-3 to TRBJ2-1; 8 bases map to TRBD2. Germline V lookup: CDR1 SGHTA, CDR2 FQGTGA. V dropped 1 base and J dropped 2; count of bases not matched to a gene: 1. CDR3 length: 15 residues. The CDR3 reads CASSLMRGAYNEQFF. The DNA for the CDR3 is TGTGCCAGCAGCTTAATGCGGGGGGCCTACAATGAGCAGTTCTTC.

There are a few counts of this clone. The rearrangement links TRBV5-1 to TRBJ2-7, with 9 bases matching TRBD2. Germline trimming cut 0 bases from V and 4 bases from J; bases unmatched to any gene: 2. Germline CDR1 is SGHRS and CDR2 is YFSETQ. This CDR3 region has 14 residues. The CDR3 protein is CASSLASGVYEQYF. DNA for the CDR3: TGCGCCAGCAGCTTGGCTAGCGGGGTTTACGAGCAGTACTTC. Looking up the rest from reference TRBV5-1 and TRBJ2-7 gives the full variable domain: KAGVTQTPRYLIKTRGQQVTLSCSPISGHRSVSWYQQTPGQGLQFLFEYFSETQRNKGNFPGRFSGRQFSNSRSEMNVSTLELGDSALYLCASSLASGVYEQYFGPGTRLTVT.

The chain combines TRBV6-5 with TRBJ2-5; the match to TRBD1 covers 8 bases. The germline V gene has CDR1 MNHEY and CDR2 SVGAGI. The CDR3 length is 15 residues. Losses at the gene ends were 7 bases for V and 5 bases for J; bases not matched to a gene: 12. The CDR3 DNA follows: TGTGCCAGCACCCTTCACCAGGGGGCCGGCGAGACCCAGTACTTC. Translated: CASTLHQGAGETQYF.